One and the same sample provided the 5 T cell receptor beta chains below, sequenced in a study of vaccination effects on CD4 cells after COVID-19. This table comes from immunoSEQ multiplex PCR, and its TCRdb copy is limited to in-frame clones, with some not included. The sample records about 24,000 clones, roughly 73% being singletons. ViraFEST expansion of antigen-specific CD4+ T cells with viral peptide pools preceded sequencing. Culture lasted 10 days before CD4+ T cell isolation. Two-dose vaccination with either BNT162b2 or mRNA-1273 was given to the participants. These receptors have no known antigen. The sequences come from CD4+ T cells from PBMCs cultured with HCoV-NL63 spike peptides, collected after COVID-19 vaccination. Receptors originate from a human donor who received a COVID-19 vaccine.

J is TRBJ2-5 and V is TRBV19, with D perhaps given as TRBD1 or TRBD2 (6 bases each). The V gene's germline CDR1 is LNHDA and CDR2 SQIVND (reference sequence). This CDR3 contains 15 residues. V lost 1 base and J lost 1, with 10 bases in between. Here the CDR3 reads CASSIVGGLQETQYF. The CDR3 DNA sequence: TGTGCCAGTAGTATAGTTGGGGGGCTCCAAGAGACCCAGTACTTC.

The chain recombines TRBV5-6 with TRBJ2-3; D call uncertain. Trimming removed 0 bases at V and 0 bases at J, with 5 bases between. Germline CDR1 and CDR2: SGHDT and YYEEEE. CDR3 size: 14 residues. The CDR3 protein is CASSLGRSTDTQYF. CDR3 coding DNA: TGTGCCAGCAGCTTGGGGCGGAGCACAGATACGCAGTATTTT. The whole variable domain, remainder taken from reference TRBV5-6 and TRBJ2-3, is DAGVTQSPTHLIKTRGQQVTLRCSPKSGHDTVSWYQQALGQGPQFIFQYYEEEERQRGNFPDRFSGHQFPNYSSELNVNALLLGDSALYLCASSLGRSTDTQYFGPGTRLTVL.

The chain has TRBV6-2 or TRBV6-3 and TRBJ2-7; D might be TRBD1 (5 bases). Germline V gene data show CDR1 as MNHEY and CDR2 as SVGEGT. There are 15 residues in the CDR3. V gave up 5 bases and J gave up 3 bases, with 17 bases separating them. CDR3 nucleotides: TGTGCCAGCAGTACCTCCCTGACAGCCGGCTACGAGCAGTACTTC. Protein sequence: CASSTSLTAGYEQYF.

V and J are TRBV4-3 and TRBJ1-1; 7 bases are shared with TRBD1. The germline CDR1 and CDR2 sequences are LGHNA and YSLEER. The CDR3 has 17 residues. Germline trimming cut 5 bases from V and 4 bases from J; bases unmatched to any gene: 16. CDR3 bases: TGCGCCAGCAGCGAGTCCGGTCGACAGGGATGGGTCACTGAAGCTTTCTTT. The encoded protein is CASSESGRQGWVTEAFF.

The rearrangement links TRBV7-9 to TRBJ2-1; D is unclear. CDR3 size: 14 residues. Per the germline V gene, CDR1 is SEHNR and CDR2 is FQNEAQ (reference sequence). V was pared by 1 base and J by 9 bases, with 13 bases between. Here the CDR3 reads CASSLDLLVGEQFF. In DNA form, the CDR3 reads TGTGCCAGCAGCTTAGATCTCCTAGTTGGTGAGCAGTTCTTC.